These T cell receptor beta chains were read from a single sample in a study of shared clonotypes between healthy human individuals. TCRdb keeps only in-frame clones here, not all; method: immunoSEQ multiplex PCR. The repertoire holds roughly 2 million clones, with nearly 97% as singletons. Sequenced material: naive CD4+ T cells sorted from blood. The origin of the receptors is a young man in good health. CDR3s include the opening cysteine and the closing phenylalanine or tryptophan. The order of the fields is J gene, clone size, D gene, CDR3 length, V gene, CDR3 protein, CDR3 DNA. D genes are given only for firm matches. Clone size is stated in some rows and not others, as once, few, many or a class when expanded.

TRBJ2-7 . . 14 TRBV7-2 CASSLGGVSYEQYF TGTGCCAGCAGCCTAGGGGGGGTCTCCTACGAGCAGTACTTC
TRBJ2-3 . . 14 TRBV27 CASSWTVSTDTQYF TGTGCCAGCAGTTGGACGGTGAGCACAGATACGCAGTATTTT
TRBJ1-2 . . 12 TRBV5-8 CASSLSGLGYTF TGTGCCAGCAGCTTGTCGGGTCTTGGCTACACCTTC
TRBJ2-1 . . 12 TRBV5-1 CASSLEYNEQFF TGCGCCAGCAGCTTGGAATACAATGAGCAGTTCTTC
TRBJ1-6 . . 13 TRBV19 CASREHYNSPLHF TGTGCCAGTCGGGAACACTATAATTCACCCCTCCACTTT
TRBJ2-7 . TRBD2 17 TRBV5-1 CASSLVSGTSVSYEQYF TGCGCCAGCAGCTTAGTATCCGGGACTAGCGTCTCCTACGAGCAGTACTTC
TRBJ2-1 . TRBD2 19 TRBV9 CASSARSPSSGSPYNEQFF TGTGCCAGCAGCGCCCGATCCCCTTCGAGCGGGAGCCCCTACAATGAGCAGTTCTTC
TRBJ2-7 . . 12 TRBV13 CASSPGSYEQYF TGTGCCAGCAGCCCCGGTAGCTACGAGCAGTACTTC
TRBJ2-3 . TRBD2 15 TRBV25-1 CASSGTSGITDTQYF TGTGCCAGCAGTGGGACTAGCGGGATCACAGATACGCAGTATTTT
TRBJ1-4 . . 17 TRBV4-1 CASSQVGGRTENEKLFF TGCGCCAGCAGCCAAGTAGGGGGGAGGACGGAGAATGAAAAACTGTTTTTT
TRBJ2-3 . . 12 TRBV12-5 CASGSGSDTQYF TGTGCTAGTGGTTCCGGGTCAGATACGCAGTATTTT
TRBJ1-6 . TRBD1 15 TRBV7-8 CASSPGQSYNSPLHF TGTGCCAGCAGCCCGGGACAGTCCTATAATTCACCCCTCCACTTT
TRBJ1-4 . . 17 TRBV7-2 CASSLAGTGATNEKLFF TGTGCCAGCAGCTTAGCGGGGACGGGGGCAACTAATGAAAAACTGTTTTTT
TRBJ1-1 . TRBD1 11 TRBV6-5 CASSRGQEAFF TGTGCCAGCAGTAGGGGACAGGAAGCTTTCTTT
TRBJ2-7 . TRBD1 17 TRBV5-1 CASSWGDRGAASYEQYF TGCGCCAGCAGCTGGGGAGACAGGGGGGCTGCTTCCTACGAGCAGTACTTC
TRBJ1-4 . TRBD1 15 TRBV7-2 CASSRQGSGNEKLFF TGTGCCAGCAGCCGACAGGGGTCCGGTAATGAAAAACTGTTTTTT
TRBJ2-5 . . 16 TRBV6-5 CASSYNKGTFRETQYF TGTGCCAGCAGTTACAACAAGGGCACGTTCCGAGAGACCCAGTACTTC
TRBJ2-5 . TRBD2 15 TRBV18 CASSPLAGSQETQYF TGTGCCAGCTCACCCCTAGCGGGGTCCCAAGAGACCCAGTACTTC
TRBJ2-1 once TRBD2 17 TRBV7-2 CASSLDLLAGSYNEQFF TGTGCCAGCAGCTTAGACCTACTAGCGGGCTCCTACAATGAGCAGTTCTTC
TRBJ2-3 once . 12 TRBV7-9 CASSPSPDTQYF TGTGCCAGCAGCCCCTCTCCAGATACGCAGTATTTT
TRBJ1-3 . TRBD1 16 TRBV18 CASSPMDRVSGNTIYF TGTGCCAGCTCACCAATGGACAGGGTCTCTGGAAACACCATATATTTT
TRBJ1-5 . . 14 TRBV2 CASSRELGNQPQHF TGTGCCAGCAGTCGGGAGCTCGGCAATCAGCCCCAGCATTTT
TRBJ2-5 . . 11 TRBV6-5 CATSGLETQYF TGTGCCACGTCGGGGCTAGAGACCCAGTACTTC
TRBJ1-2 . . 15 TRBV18 CASSPDLGRNYGYTF TGTGCCAGCTCACCAGATTTAGGGAGGAACTATGGCTACACCTTC